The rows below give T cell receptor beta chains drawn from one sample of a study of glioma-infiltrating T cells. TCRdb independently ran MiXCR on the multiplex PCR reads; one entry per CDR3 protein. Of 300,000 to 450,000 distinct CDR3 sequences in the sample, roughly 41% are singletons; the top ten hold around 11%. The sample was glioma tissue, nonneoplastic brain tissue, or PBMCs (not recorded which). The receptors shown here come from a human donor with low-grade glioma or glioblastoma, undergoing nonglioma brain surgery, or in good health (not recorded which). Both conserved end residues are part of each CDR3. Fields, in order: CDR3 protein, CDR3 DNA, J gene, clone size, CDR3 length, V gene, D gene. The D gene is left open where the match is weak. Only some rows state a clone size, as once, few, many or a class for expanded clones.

cdr3_aa: CSARDASSSYNEQFF
cdr3_nt: TGCAGTGCTAGAGATGCCAGTAGCTCCTACAATGAGCAGTTCTTC
j_call: TRBJ2-1
clone_size: .
cdr3_length: 15
v_call: TRBV20-1
d_call: .

cdr3_aa: CASSRVAGGGKLFF
cdr3_nt: TGTGCCAGCAGCCGAGTGGCAGGGGGCGGGAAACTGTTTTTT
j_call: TRBJ1-4
clone_size: few
cdr3_length: 14
v_call: TRBV28
d_call: TRBD1

cdr3_aa: CASSWSGIPNEQYF
cdr3_nt: TGTGCCAGCAGCTGGAGCGGGATCCCGAACGAGCAGTACTTC
j_call: TRBJ2-7
clone_size: few
cdr3_length: 14
v_call: TRBV5-6
d_call: TRBD2

cdr3_aa: CASSAAQEAQYF
cdr3_nt: TGTGCCAGCAGTGCGGCGCAAGAGGCCCAGTACTTC
j_call: TRBJ2-5
clone_size: .
cdr3_length: 12
v_call: TRBV6-1
d_call: .

cdr3_aa: CASSTSGTAIYTF
cdr3_nt: TGTGCCAGCAGCACATCCGGGACAGCGATCTACACCTTC
j_call: TRBJ1-2
clone_size: many
cdr3_length: 13
v_call: TRBV28
d_call: TRBD1

cdr3_aa: CASSLVSGQIYNEQFF
cdr3_nt: TGTGCCAGCAGCTTAGTATCGGGACAGATCTACAATGAGCAGTTCTTC
j_call: TRBJ2-1
clone_size: .
cdr3_length: 16
v_call: TRBV7-2
d_call: TRBD1

cdr3_aa: CASSQGHYNEQFF
cdr3_nt: TGTGCCAGCAGTCAGGGACACTACAATGAGCAGTTCTTC
j_call: TRBJ2-1
clone_size: many
cdr3_length: 13
v_call: TRBV6-1
d_call: .

cdr3_aa: CASSLDPPPSQPQHF
cdr3_nt: TGTGCCAGCAGCTTAGACCCCCCCCCCAGTCAGCCCCAGCATTTT
j_call: TRBJ1-5
clone_size: .
cdr3_length: 15
v_call: TRBV7-2
d_call: .

cdr3_aa: CASSYSILLDQGDEQYF
cdr3_nt: TGTGCCAGCAGTTACTCGATCTTATTGGATCAGGGGGACGAGCAGTACTTC
j_call: TRBJ2-7
clone_size: many
cdr3_length: 17
v_call: TRBV6-2/TRBV6-3
d_call: TRBD1

cdr3_aa: CASSLAGQRRTEALF
cdr3_nt: TGTGCCAGCAGTTTGGCAGGACAGAGACGGACTGAAGCTCTCTTT
j_call: TRBJ1-1
clone_size: .
cdr3_length: 15
v_call: TRBV28
d_call: .

cdr3_aa: CASSEGTPSHYNEQFF
cdr3_nt: TGTGCCAGCAGTGAAGGGACCCCTTCGCATTACAATGAGCAGTTCTTC
j_call: TRBJ2-1
clone_size: .
cdr3_length: 16
v_call: TRBV2
d_call: .

cdr3_aa: CSALTSGQAYEQYF
cdr3_nt: TGCAGTGCCCTCACTAGCGGGCAAGCCTACGAGCAGTACTTC
j_call: TRBJ2-7
clone_size: .
cdr3_length: 14
v_call: TRBV20-1
d_call: TRBD2

cdr3_aa: CATSSEQHNSPLHF
cdr3_nt: TGTGCCACCAGCAGTGAACAGCATAATTCACCCCTCCACTTT
j_call: TRBJ1-6
clone_size: many
cdr3_length: 14
v_call: TRBV15
d_call: .

cdr3_aa: CASTEGVGSGNTIYF
cdr3_nt: TGTGCCAGCACCGAGGGAGTAGGCTCTGGAAACACCATATATTTT
j_call: TRBJ1-3
clone_size: many
cdr3_length: 15
v_call: TRBV28
d_call: .

cdr3_aa: CASSWGFDNQPQHF
cdr3_nt: TGTGCCAGCAGCTGGGGATTTGACAATCAGCCCCAGCATTTT
j_call: TRBJ1-5
clone_size: .
cdr3_length: 14
v_call: TRBV12-3/TRBV12-4
d_call: .

cdr3_aa: CSASGLAADNEQFF
cdr3_nt: TGCAGTGCTAGCGGACTAGCGGCAGACAATGAGCAGTTCTTC
j_call: TRBJ2-1
clone_size: .
cdr3_length: 14
v_call: TRBV20-1
d_call: TRBD2

cdr3_aa: CASRYSENTGELFF
cdr3_nt: TGTGCCAGCAGATACTCTGAAAACACCGGGGAGCTGTTTTTT
j_call: TRBJ2-2
clone_size: few
cdr3_length: 14
v_call: TRBV6-5
d_call: .

cdr3_aa: CASSPEIGTGGNTIYF
cdr3_nt: TGTGCCAGCAGCCCCGAAATCGGGACAGGGGGAAACACCATATATTTT
j_call: TRBJ1-3
clone_size: .
cdr3_length: 16
v_call: TRBV7-2
d_call: TRBD1

cdr3_aa: CASSFYRTGIGYEQYF
cdr3_nt: TGTGCCAGCAGTTTCTATCGGACAGGGATTGGGTACGAGCAGTACTTC
j_call: TRBJ2-7
clone_size: .
cdr3_length: 16
v_call: TRBV28
d_call: TRBD1

cdr3_aa: CASSKTGGDNEQFF
cdr3_nt: TGTGCCAGCAGTAAAACGGGAGGTGATAATGAGCAGTTCTTC
j_call: TRBJ2-1
clone_size: few
cdr3_length: 14
v_call: TRBV6-1
d_call: TRBD2